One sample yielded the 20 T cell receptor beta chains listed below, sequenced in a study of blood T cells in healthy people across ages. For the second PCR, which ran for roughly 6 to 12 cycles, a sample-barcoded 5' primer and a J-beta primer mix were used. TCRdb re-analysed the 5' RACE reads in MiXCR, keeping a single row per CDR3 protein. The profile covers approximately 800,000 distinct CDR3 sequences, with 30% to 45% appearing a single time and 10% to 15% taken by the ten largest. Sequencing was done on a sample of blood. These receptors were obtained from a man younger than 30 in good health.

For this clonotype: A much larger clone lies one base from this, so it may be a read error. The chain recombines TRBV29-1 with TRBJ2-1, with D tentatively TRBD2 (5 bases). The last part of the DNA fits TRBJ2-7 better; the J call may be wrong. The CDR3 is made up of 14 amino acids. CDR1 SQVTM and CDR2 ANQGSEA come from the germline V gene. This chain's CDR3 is CSVLGESSYNEQYF. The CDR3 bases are TGCAGCGTTCTCGGGGAAAGCTCCTACAATGAGCAGTACTTC.

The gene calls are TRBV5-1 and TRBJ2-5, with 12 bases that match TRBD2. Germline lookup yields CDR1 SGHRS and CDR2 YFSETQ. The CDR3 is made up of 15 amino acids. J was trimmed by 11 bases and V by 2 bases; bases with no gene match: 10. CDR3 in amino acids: CASSFLAGGRNEQYF. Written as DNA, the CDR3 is TGCGCCAGCAGCTTCCTAGCGGGGGGGCGAAATGAGCAGTACTTC.

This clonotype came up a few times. The CDR3 DNA sequence: TGTGCCAGCAGTGATCAAGGAATGAGTCAGCCCCAGCATTTT. Translating it yields CASSDQGMSQPQHF. V usage is TRBV2 and J usage is TRBJ1-5; D call uncertain. Germline V lookup: CDR1 SNHLY, CDR2 FYNNEI. The CDR3 covers 14 residues. Trimming took off 3 bases at V and 6 bases at J, with 12 bases between the two ends.

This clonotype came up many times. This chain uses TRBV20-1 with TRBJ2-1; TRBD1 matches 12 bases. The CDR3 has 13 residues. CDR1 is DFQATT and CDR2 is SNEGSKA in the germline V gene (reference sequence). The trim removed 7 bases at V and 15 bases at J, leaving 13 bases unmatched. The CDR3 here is CSVAGTGGIGGFF. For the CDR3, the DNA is TGCAGTGTAGCCGGGACAGGGGGCATTGGGGGGTTCTTC.

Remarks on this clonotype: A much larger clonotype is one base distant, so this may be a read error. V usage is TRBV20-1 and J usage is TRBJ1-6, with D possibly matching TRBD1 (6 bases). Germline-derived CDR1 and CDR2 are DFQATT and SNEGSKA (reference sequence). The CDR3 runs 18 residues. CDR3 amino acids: CSAGDHVEGGTYNSPLHF. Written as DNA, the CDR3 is TGCAGTGCTGGAGATCACGTCGAGGGGGGGACCTATAATTCACCCCTCCACTTT.

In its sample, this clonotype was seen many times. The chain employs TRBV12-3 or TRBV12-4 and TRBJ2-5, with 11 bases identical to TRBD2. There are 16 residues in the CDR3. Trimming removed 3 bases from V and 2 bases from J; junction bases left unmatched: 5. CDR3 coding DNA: TGTGCCAGCAGTTTCCGACTAGCGGGGACACAAGAGACCCAGTACTTC. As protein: CASSFRLAGTQETQYF.

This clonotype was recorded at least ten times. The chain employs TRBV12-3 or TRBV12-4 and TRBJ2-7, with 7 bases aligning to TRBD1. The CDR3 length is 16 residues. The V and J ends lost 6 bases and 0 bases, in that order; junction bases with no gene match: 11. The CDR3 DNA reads TGTGCCAGCAGCCCAATCGACAGGGCCAGCTCCTACGAGCAGTACTTC. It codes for CASSPIDRASSYEQYF.

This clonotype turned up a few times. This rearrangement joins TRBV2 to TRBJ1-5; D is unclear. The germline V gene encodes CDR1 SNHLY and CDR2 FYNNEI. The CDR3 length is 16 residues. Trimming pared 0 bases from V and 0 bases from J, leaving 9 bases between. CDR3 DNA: TGTGCCAGCAGTGAAGCCCTTGGGAATAGCAATCAGCCCCAGCATTTT. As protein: CASSEALGNSNQPQHF.

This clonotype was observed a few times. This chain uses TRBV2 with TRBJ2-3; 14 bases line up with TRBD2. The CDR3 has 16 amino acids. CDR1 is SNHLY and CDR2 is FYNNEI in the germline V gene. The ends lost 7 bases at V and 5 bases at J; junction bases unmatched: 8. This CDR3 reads CASTWTSGGSLDTQYF. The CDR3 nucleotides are TGTGCCAGCACTTGGACTAGCGGGGGGTCCCTAGATACGCAGTATTTT.

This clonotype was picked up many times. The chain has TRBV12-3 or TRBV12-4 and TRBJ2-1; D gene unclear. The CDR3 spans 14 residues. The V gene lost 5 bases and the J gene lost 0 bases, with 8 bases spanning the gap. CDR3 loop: CASSRPGSYNEQFF. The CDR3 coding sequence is TGTGCCAGCAGTCGCCCCGGCTCCTACAATGAGCAGTTCTTC.

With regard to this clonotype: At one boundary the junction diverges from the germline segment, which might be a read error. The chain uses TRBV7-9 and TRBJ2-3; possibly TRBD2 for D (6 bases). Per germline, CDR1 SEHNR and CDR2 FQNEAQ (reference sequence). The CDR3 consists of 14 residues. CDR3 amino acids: CAGSLVGGLDTQYF. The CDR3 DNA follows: TGTGCCGGCAGCTTAGTCGGGGGTTTGGATACGCAGTATTTT.

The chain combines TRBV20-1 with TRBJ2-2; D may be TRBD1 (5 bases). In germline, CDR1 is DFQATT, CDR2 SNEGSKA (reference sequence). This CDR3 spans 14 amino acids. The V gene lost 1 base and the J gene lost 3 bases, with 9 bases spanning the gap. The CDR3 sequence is CSARGEQDTGELFF. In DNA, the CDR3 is TGCAGTGCTAGAGGTGAACAGGACACCGGGGAGCTGTTTTTT.

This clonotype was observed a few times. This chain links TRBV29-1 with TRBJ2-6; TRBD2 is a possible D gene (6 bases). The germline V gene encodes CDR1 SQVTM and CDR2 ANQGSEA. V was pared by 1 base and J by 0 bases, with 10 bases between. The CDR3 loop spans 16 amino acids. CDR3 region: CSVEADGGSGANVLTF. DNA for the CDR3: TGCAGCGTTGAAGCTGACGGGGGCTCTGGGGCCAACGTCCTGACTTTC.

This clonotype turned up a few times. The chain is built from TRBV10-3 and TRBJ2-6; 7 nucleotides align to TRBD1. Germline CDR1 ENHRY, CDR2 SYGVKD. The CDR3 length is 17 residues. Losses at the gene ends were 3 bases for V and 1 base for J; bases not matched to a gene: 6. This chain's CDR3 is CAISERDSVSGANVLTF. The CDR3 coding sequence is TGTGCCATCAGTGAACGGGACAGCGTATCTGGGGCCAACGTCCTGACTTTC.

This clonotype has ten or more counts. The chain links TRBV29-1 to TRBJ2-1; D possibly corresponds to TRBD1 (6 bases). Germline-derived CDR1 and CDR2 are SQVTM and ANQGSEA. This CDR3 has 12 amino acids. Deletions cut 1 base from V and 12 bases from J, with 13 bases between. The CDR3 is CSVEVVRQAQFF. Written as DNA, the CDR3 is TGCAGCGTTGAAGTGGTCAGACAGGCGCAGTTCTTC.

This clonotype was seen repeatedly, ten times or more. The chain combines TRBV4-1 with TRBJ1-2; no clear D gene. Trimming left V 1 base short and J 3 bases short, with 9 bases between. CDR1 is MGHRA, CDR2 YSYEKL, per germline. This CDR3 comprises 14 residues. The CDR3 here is CASSQVTGDYGYTF. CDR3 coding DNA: TGCGCCAGCAGCCAAGTTACCGGAGACTATGGCTACACCTTC.

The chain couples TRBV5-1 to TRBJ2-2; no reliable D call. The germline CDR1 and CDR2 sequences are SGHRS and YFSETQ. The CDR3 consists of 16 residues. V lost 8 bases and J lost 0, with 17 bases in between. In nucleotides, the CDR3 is TGCGCCAGTGACTCCGACTCAAACGCGAACACCGGGGAGCTGTTTTTT. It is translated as CASDSDSNANTGELFF.

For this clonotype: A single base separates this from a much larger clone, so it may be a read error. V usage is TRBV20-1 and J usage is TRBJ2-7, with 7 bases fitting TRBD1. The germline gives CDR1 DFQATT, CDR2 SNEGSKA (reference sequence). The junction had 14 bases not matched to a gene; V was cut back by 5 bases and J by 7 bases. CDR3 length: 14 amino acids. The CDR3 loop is CSAPGTEIYNEQYF. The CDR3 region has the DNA TGCAGTGCTCCCGGGACAGAGATCTACAATGAGCAGTACTTC.

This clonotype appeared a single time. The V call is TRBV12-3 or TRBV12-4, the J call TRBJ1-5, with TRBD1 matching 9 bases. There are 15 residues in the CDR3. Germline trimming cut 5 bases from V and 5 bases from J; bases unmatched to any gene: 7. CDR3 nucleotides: TGTGCCAGCAGTCGCACAGGGGGCGCAGATCAGCCCCAGCATTTT. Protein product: CASSRTGGADQPQHF.

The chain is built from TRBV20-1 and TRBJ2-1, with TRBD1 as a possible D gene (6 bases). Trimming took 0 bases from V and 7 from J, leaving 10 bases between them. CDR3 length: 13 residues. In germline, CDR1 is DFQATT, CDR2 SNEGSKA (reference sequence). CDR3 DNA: TGCAGTGCTAGAGATCAGGGGACAAATGAGCAGTTCTTC. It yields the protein CSARDQGTNEQFF.